The present T cell receptor beta chain was sequenced within a study of PD-1 blockade in mismatch repair-deficient tumors. Turning to the study itself: Enrolled about 2013-2017, patients had progressing, pretreated mismatch repair-deficient cancers of around twelve types. Study results and caveats: Tumor-resident clones, often undetectable pretreatment in blood, expanded then contracted after pembrolizumab.

The TCR-sequenced patients were three responders to pembrolizumab. A few counts support this clone. Its antigen is not known. Generated by immunoSEQ multiplex PCR, the TCRdb table keeps only in-frame clones and is missing some. Counted here are 30,000 to 40,000 clones, roughly 84% occurring once; the ten biggest clones make up over 3%. The clonotype comes from an adult with mismatch repair-deficient cancer. This specimen was peripheral blood, taken 76 weeks after starting pembrolizumab.

The CDR3 DNA sequence: TGCGCCAGCAGCTGGATGGACCCTCCCTACACCTTC. Amino acids: CASSWMDPPYTF. V usage is TRBV5-1 and J usage is TRBJ1-2; D gene ambiguous. The CDR3 length is 12 residues. Trimming left V 3 bases short and J 10 bases short, with 13 bases between. Germline V gene data show CDR1 as SGHRS and CDR2 as YFSETQ.